This TCR beta chain stems from a study of metastatic and nonmetastatic thyroid tumors. Study-wide context: Comparison of repertoires was carried out across blood and tumor or nodule tissue from malignant and benign thyroid patients. The study, taken as a whole, reports: TCR beta diversity was reportedly significantly higher in malignant thyroid tumors than benign nodules, in blood and tumor.

V dropped 4 bases and J dropped 5; count of bases not matched to a gene: 5. Per the germline V gene, CDR1 is MNHEY and CDR2 is SVGAGI. This CDR3 contains 14 residues. In this sample, this clone turned up a few times. Its antigen remains unknown. Per the original methods: CDR3 was compared across clinicopathological groups, and the resulting differences were used to build a distant-metastasis classifier for papillary thyroid cancer. TCRdb ran MiXCR on the PCR reads. These V and J calls are TCRdb output, not the study's own analysis. The sample has around 15,000 clones, about 4% seen once. Before thyroid surgery, none of the patients had received any treatment.

The specimen sequenced was tumor tissue. The rearrangement uses TRBV6-5 and TRBJ1-1; 9 nucleotides match TRBD1. This TCR derives from a female donor with papillary thyroid cancer or a benign thyroid nodule (not recorded which). Some clones in this sample may be carry-over from other donors' samples. The CDR3 region is CASSWTGVYTEAFF. CDR3 in DNA: TGTGCCAGCAGTTGGACAGGGGTCTATACTGAAGCTTTCTTT.